This TCR beta chain was retrieved from a study of beta chain features in type 1 diabetes. Findings of the study overall: TCRB CDR3s from Type 1 diabetes patients were moderately but significantly shorter in all four CD4+ subsets.

The V gene's germline CDR1 is KGHSH and CDR2 LQKENI. J lost 5 bases, V lost 3 bases, and 10 bases had no gene match. CDR3 length: 16 amino acids. The sequenced template was cDNA made from the entire isolated RNA. TCRdb keeps only in-frame clones here, not all; method: immunoSEQ multiplex PCR. The sample lists about 700,000 clones, roughly 13% occurring once. As to this clone: Antigen specificity is unknown.

The clonotype was recovered from a man between 18 and 29 years old with type 1 diabetes. The chain links TRBV18 to TRBJ2-3; 8 bases fit TRBD1. The sample taken for sequencing was naive CD4+ T cells from blood. In DNA, the CDR3 is TGTGCCAGCTCACCCGGGACAGGAGCCACAGGAGATACGCAGTATTTT. Its translation: CASSPGTGATGDTQYF.